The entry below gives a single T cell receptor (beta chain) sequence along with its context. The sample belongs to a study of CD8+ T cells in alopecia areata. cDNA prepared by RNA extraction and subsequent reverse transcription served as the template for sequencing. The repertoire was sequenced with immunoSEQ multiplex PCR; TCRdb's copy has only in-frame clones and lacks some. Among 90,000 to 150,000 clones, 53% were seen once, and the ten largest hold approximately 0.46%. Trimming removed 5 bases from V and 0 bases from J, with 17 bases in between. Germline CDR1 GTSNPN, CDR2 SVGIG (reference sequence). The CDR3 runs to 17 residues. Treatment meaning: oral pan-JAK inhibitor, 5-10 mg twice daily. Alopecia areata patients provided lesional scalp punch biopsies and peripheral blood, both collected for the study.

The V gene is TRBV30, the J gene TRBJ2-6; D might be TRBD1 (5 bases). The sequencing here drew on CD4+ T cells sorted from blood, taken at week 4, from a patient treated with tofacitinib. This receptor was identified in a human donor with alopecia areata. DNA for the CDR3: TGTGCCTGGGCCCAGGGTTCAAGATTCTCTGGGGCCAACGTCCTGACTTTC. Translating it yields CAWAQGSRFSGANVLTF.